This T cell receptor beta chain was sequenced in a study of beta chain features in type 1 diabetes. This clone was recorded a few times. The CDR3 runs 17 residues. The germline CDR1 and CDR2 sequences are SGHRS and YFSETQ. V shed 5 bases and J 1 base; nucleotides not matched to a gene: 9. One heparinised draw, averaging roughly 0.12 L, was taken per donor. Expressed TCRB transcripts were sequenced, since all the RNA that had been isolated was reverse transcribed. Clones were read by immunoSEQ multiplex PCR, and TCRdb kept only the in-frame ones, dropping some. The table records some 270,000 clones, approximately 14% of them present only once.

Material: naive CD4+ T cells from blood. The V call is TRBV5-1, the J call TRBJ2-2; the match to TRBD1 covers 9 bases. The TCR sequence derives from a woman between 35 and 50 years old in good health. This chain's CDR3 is CASRVTGTGMNTGELFF. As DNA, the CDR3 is TGCGCCAGCAGGGTTACCGGGACAGGGATGAACACCGGGGAGCTGTTTTTT.